This T cell receptor beta chain was recovered during a study of shared clonotypes between healthy human individuals (dated by TCRdb to 2020 to 2021). Notes on the research overall: The cohort comprised a couple of women and a few men aged 18 to 49 years. For each donor, CD4 naive and CD4 memory were each run on three plates, CD8 naive on two plates, and CD8 memory on one plate. To estimate repertoire size and how much clonotypes are shared between individuals, the study performed deep sequencing of blood TCR repertoires from a handful of healthy adults. To increase sequencing depth and limit assay-specific biases, TCR repertoire library preparation and sequencing were carried out by different laboratories using diverse techniques. Per donor, leukapheresis produced somewhere between about 0.9 and 10 billion PBMCs.

The donors were healthy, HIV-negative adults who had no recently reported acute infections or vaccinations. Every donor was a Caucasian adult living in Nashville, Tennessee, USA. CD4+ T cells were enriched through magnetic negative selection, after which naive cells were positively selected on CD45RA and the remaining negative fraction served as the memory subset. After blood collection by leukapheresis, PBMCs were isolated using Ficoll-Histopaque density gradient centrifugation and then cryopreserved in the vapor phase of liquid nitrogen. Analytical flow cytometry was used to check the purity and quantity of each magnetically sorted T cell population. Each sorted fraction had its genomic DNA isolated and then quantified by UV absorbance on a Nanodrop 2000c. TCR CDR3 regions were amplified from genomic DNA by multiplex PCR using the deep immunoSEQ assay. Extracted genomic DNA from each cell subset was distributed evenly across all wells of several immunoSEQ 96-well plates, and each plate was treated as a replicate. For sorted subsets, around 200 ng genomic DNA, equal to 25,000 to 35,000 T cell genomes, was loaded into each replicate PCR. The purified libraries were quantified using a Qubit 3.0 fluorometer, sized with a Bioanalyzer 2100, and then quantified again using the KAPA Library Quantification kit. Each immunoSEQ 96-well plate was sequenced on its own single-read 150-cycle Illumina NextSeq 550 flow cell. For the original study's pipeline: Because the immunoSEQ output held only junctional sequences and lacked quality scores, the filtering could not match the filtering applied to full-length reads. Sequences were annotated with PyIR, a Python wrapper for IgBLAST v1.9, and V/J genes and CDR3 were assigned using IMGT germline references. Reads were filtered out if the reads had weak V/J assignments (E-value above 1e-6), no CDR3, stop codons, out-of-frame junctions, or ambiguous translated residues. A V3J clonotype was defined by an identical inferred V gene, J gene, and CDR3 amino acid sequence. Percentage overlap between repertoires was computed as shared unique clonotypes divided by the size of the smaller repertoire. RTK rarefaction, the Chao1 estimator, and Recon v2.1 estimates of unobserved clonotypes were used to assess repertoire richness. Generation probabilities for all TCRbeta clonotypes obtained by the gDNA method from several donors were computed using OLGA. Here the immuneACCESS table is served through TCRdb, limited to in-frame sequences with V and J called. Missing clones are a known gap in these copies; in checked studies unresolved V genes cover under half, and the rest lacks a known reason. The V and J calls and clone size come from that table; D and trimming were worked out from the DNA. Across this sample there are around 550,000 clones, with 96% seen only once. The ten largest clones take up 0.06% of the sample.

CDR1 and CDR2 were assigned from the germline V gene (reference sequence) as SGHNT and YYREEE. From the cysteine through the phenylalanine, the CDR3 covers 13 amino acids. Only the CDR3 region is kept as DNA, spanning 39 bases read in frame from base 1. At the junction V is shortened by 5 bases and J by 5 bases, with 13 bases in between. As to this clone: Its target antigen remains unknown. No base quality information exists; no much larger clone differs at one position.

Study-wide conclusions, independent of this receptor: About 5% of naive CD4, around 3.6% of naive CD8, 2% to 2.5% of memory CD4, and around 0.4% of memory CD8 clonotypes were shared across a few donors. Higher generation probabilities were observed for clonotypes shared by all four sorted-subset donors than for non-shared clonotypes. Rarefaction of sorted-subset datasets indicated incomplete sequencing despite the large sequencing depth. The small number of donors limited the genetic and exposure-history diversity represented. Larger estimated clonotype richness was generally found for naive subsets than for memory subsets. Sampling was restricted to blood, and TCR repertoires in tissues likely differ from the TCR repertoires found in blood. Pairwise subsampling led to the expectation that sequencing depth would affect the degree of clonotype sharing among donors.

Sequenced material: naive CD4+ T cells sorted from blood. The sample's cell subset or site label, in plain terms: CD45RA+ positively selected. Here the chain combines TRBV5-4 and TRBJ2-5; no D gene is confidently identified. This TCR derives from a woman aged 30 to 39 in good health. The CDR3 protein: CASRSRASETQYF. The DNA sequence follows: TGTGCCAGCAGGTCCCGGGCCTCGGAGACCCAGTACTTC.